The 12 T cell receptor beta chains listed next were all sequenced from one sample in a study of metastatic and nonmetastatic thyroid tumors. There were no patients who had received any treatment before thyroid surgery. TCRdb re-clonotyped the PCR reads via MiXCR. The sample yields 45,000 to 65,000 clones, around 20% seen once. Sequencing input: blood. The receptors stem from a female donor with papillary thyroid cancer or a benign thyroid nodule (not recorded which). Some clones in this sample may be carry-over from other donors' samples.

In this sample, this clone turned up a few times. This may be a read error, as it is one base from a much larger clone. The chain employs TRBV29-1 and TRBJ2-1; D unclear. The germline CDR1 and CDR2 sequences are SQVTM and ANQGSEA. This CDR3 region has 12 residues. The ends were cut back, 6 bases at V and 1 base at J, with 7 bases in the middle. The CDR3 reads CSVIFSYNEQFF. CDR3 nucleotide sequence: TGCAGCGTGATATTTTCCTACAATGAGCAGTTCTTC.

There are many counts of this clone. V gene TRBV4-2 combines with J gene TRBJ1-1; possibly TRBD1 for D (6 bases). Looked up from germline, CDR1 is LGHNA and CDR2 is YNFKEQ. CDR3 length: 12 residues. Trimming cost V 5 bases and J 7 bases, with 11 bases left between them. The CDR3 loop reads CASSVGGIEAFF. The CDR3 DNA follows: TGTGCCAGCAGCGTAGGGGGGATTGAAGCTTTCTTT.

This clone came up many times. V usage is TRBV6-1 and J usage is TRBJ1-4; 8 nucleotides match TRBD1. V shed 5 bases and J 8 bases; nucleotides not matched to a gene: 13. Germline CDR1 is MNHNS and CDR2 is SASEGT. The CDR3 contains 16 residues. CDR3 sequence reads: CASSRTSMTGEEKLFF. The CDR3, as DNA: TGTGCCAGCAGTCGAACCTCAATGACAGGGGAGGAAAAACTGTTTTTT.

This clone was seen repeatedly, ten times or more. V gene TRBV9 combines with J gene TRBJ2-2; 12 nucleotides line up with TRBD2. The CDR3 spans 17 residues. With V trimmed by 1 base and J by 5 bases, 6 bases remained unmatched. CDR1 is SGDLS and CDR2 is YYNGEE in the germline V gene. CDR3 nucleotides: TGTGCCAGCAGCGTAAGGGAGACTAGCGGGGGAACCGGGGAGCTGTTTTTT. Amino acids: CASSVRETSGGTGELFF. The whole variable domain, remainder taken from reference TRBV9 and TRBJ2-2, is DSGVTQTPKHLITATGQRVTLRCSPRSGDLSVYWYQQSLDQGLQFLIQYYNGEERAKGNILERFSAQQFPDLHSELNLSSLELGDSALYFCASSVRETSGGTGELFFGEGSRLTVL.

The table lists this clone with many counts. The chain links TRBV7-2 to TRBJ2-5; D unclear. The V and J ends lost 3 bases and 5 bases respectively, with 7 bases between them. CDR1 is SGHTA, CDR2 FQGNSA, per germline. The length of the CDR3 is 12 residues. CDR3 protein: CASSFSIETQYF. CDR3 nucleotides: TGTGCCAGCAGCTTTTCCATCGAGACCCAGTACTTC. The full variable domain, in which reference TRBV7-2 and TRBJ2-5 provide the parts outside the CDR3, is GAGVSQSPSNKVTEKGKDVELRCDPISGHTALYWYRQSLGQGLEFLIYFQGNSAPDKSGLPSDRFSAERTGGSVSTLTIQRTQQEDSAVYLCASSFSIETQYFGPGTRLLVL.

The sample holds one count of this clone. V gene TRBV24-1 combines with J gene TRBJ2-7; TRBD1 matches at 7 bases. The ends lost 4 bases at V and 6 bases at J; junction bases unmatched: 11. Germline V gene data show CDR1 as KGHDR and CDR2 as SFDVKD. The CDR3 length is 15 residues. CDR3 residues: CATSDPSTGCIEQYF. As DNA, the CDR3 is TGTGCCACCAGTGACCCCTCGACAGGGTGCATCGAGCAGTACTTC.

This clone has at least ten counts. This CDR3 is also generated by other DNA sequences in the sample. DNA of the CDR3: TGTGCCAGCAGCCAAGGGGACAGGGGTAATTCACCCCTCCACTTT. This gives the protein CASSQGDRGNSPLHF. The rearrangement uses TRBV3-1 and TRBJ1-6; 10 nucleotides line up with TRBD1. The ends lost 1 base at V and 6 bases at J; junction bases unmatched: 0. In germline, CDR1 is LGHDT, CDR2 YNNKEL (reference sequence). CDR3 length: 15 residues.

As concerns this clone: At one end the junction does not follow the germline gene, possibly because of a read error. The chain couples TRBV2 to TRBJ1-2; a possible D gene is TRBD1 (5 bases). The CDR3 totals 14 residues. Germline-derived CDR1 and CDR2 are SNHLY and FYNNEI. CDR3: CASSGGRGGYVYTF. DNA for the CDR3: TGTGCCAGCAGTGGAGGACGGGGGGGTTATGTCTACACCTTC.

The chain uses TRBV7-2 and TRBJ2-7; 10 nucleotides align to TRBD2. The CDR3 contains 14 residues. Looked up from germline, CDR1 is SGHTA and CDR2 is FQGNSA. The V gene end was trimmed by 3 bases and the J gene end by 6 bases; junction bases not matched to a gene: 5. The CDR3 DNA follows: TGTGCCAGCAGCTTTGGACTAGCGGCTAGCGAGCAGTACTTC. Its protein product is CASSFGLAASEQYF. The whole variable domain, remainder taken from reference TRBV7-2 and TRBJ2-7, is GAGVSQSPSNKVTEKGKDVELRCDPISGHTALYWYRQSLGQGLEFLIYFQGNSAPDKSGLPSDRFSAERTGGSVSTLTIQRTQQEDSAVYLCASSFGLAASEQYFGPGTRLTVT.

This chain links TRBV19 with TRBJ2-7, with unresolved D. This CDR3 is built from 12 residues. The germline gives CDR1 LNHDA, CDR2 SQIVND (reference sequence). Deletions cut 5 bases from V and 3 bases from J, with 8 bases between. The CDR3 loop is CASSARDYEQYF. The CDR3 nucleotides read TGTGCCAGTAGTGCAAGGGACTACGAGCAGTACTTC.

The table lists this clone with many counts. The chain carries TRBV24-1 and TRBJ2-2; TRBD1 matches at 11 bases. After removal of 0 bases from V and 6 bases from J, the junction contained 8 bases not matched to a gene. This CDR3 has 18 residues. Germline CDR1 KGHDR, CDR2 SFDVKD. The CDR3 DNA is TGTGCCACCAGTGATTTGTCCCCCGGGACAGGGGGGCCCGGGGAGCTGTTTTTT. It translates to CATSDLSPGTGGPGELFF.

Ten or more counts support this clone. V usage is TRBV5-6 and J usage is TRBJ1-1; 11 bases map to TRBD1. V shed 4 bases, J shed 4 bases, and the junction held 3 bases outside the gene matches. Germline V gene lookup returns CDR1 SGHDT and CDR2 YYEEEE. This CDR3 is 14 amino acids long. The CDR3 loop reads CASSGTGGLTEAFF. The CDR3 DNA reads TGTGCCAGCAGCGGGACAGGGGGTCTCACTGAAGCTTTCTTT.